The T cell receptor beta chain under discussion was sequenced for a study of cytomegalovirus exposure and HLA in healthy donors. Overall study results and limits: Analysis performed later found 16,000 or so TCR beta sequences associated with HLA alleles at 0.05 false discovery rate. TCR beta V- and J-gene trimming was later associated with a missense DCLRE1C variant.

With 1 base clipped from V and 10 bases from J, the junction kept 9 bases outside the gene matches. The CDR3 covers 14 residues. The germline gives CDR1 SGHVS, CDR2 FNYEAQ. It was with 60 Vbeta and 13 Jbeta primers that the PCR ran. Sequencing was performed with immunoSEQ multiplex PCR; in TCRdb, only in-frame clones are kept and a portion is missing. The data show some 97,000 clones, roughly four fifths seen once. Comments on this clone: What it binds is not known.

Material for sequencing was PBMCs. The receptor was derived from a male donor in good health and CMV-seropositive. The V and J genes are TRBV7-6 and TRBJ1-2; 7 nucleotides agree with TRBD1. CDR3 protein: CASSLEGAAPVYTF. In nucleotides, the CDR3 is TGTGCCAGCAGCTTAGAGGGGGCTGCGCCGGTCTACACCTTC.